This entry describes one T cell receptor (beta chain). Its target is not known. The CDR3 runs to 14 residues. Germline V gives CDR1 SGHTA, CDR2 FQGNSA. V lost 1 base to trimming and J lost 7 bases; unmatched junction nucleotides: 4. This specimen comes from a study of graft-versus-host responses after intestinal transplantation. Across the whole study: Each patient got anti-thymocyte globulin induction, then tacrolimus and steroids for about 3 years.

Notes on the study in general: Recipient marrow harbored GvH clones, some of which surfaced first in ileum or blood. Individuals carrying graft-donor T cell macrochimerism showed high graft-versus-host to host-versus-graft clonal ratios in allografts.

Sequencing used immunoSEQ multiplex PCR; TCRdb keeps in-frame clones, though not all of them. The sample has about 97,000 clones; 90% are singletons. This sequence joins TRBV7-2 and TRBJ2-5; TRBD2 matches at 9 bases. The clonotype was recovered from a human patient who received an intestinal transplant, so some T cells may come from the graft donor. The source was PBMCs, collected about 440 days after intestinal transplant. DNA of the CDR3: TGTGCCAGCAGCTTAGTTGGCGGGGGGGGGACCCAGTACTTC. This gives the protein CASSLVGGGGTQYF. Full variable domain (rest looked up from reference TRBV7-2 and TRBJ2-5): GAGVSQSPSNKVTEKGKDVELRCDPISGHTALYWYRQSLGQGLEFLIYFQGNSAPDKSGLPSDRFSAERTGGSVSTLTIQRTQQEDSAVYLCASSLVGGGGTQYFGPGTRLLVL.